Below, 17 T cell receptor beta chains from the same sample are listed, as sequenced in a study of shared clonotypes between healthy human individuals. Clones were sequenced by immunoSEQ multiplex PCR, and TCRdb holds only the in-frame ones, with some missing. The data hold some 1 million clones, with 75% observed a single time. The sample was memory CD4+ T cells sorted from blood. Indicated subset: CD45RA-negative fraction. These receptors all stem from a young man in good health.

The chain combines TRBV21-1 with TRBJ2-3; TRBD2, the table's D call, was not compared with the DNA. TRBV21-1 is a listed pseudogene. The CDR3 runs to 19 residues. The CDR3 DNA sequence: TGTGCCAGCAGCAAAGGGGGCACTAGCGGGAGTCGGGCACGCGATACGCAGTATTTT. It yields the protein CASSKGGTSGSRARDTQYF.

The genes are TRBV19 and TRBJ1-1; possibly TRBD1 for D (5 bases). Per germline, CDR1 LNHDA and CDR2 SQIVND (reference sequence). Deletions cut 6 bases from V and 5 bases from J, with 13 bases between. This CDR3 has 13 amino acids. The CDR3 nucleotides read TGTGCCAGTAGCGACACAGGAAGGACTGAAGCTTTCTTT. Translating gives CASSDTGRTEAFF.

The table lists this clone with a few counts. The chain joins TRBV5-1 to TRBJ2-6; 10 bases are a match to TRBD1. The ends lost 4 bases at V and 2 bases at J; junction bases unmatched: 3. CDR3 length equals 16 residues. The germline gives CDR1 SGHRS, CDR2 YFSETQ. CDR3 coding DNA: TGCGCCAGCAGCGCCGGGACAGGGGCTGGGGCCAACGTCCTGACTTTC. Translation: CASSAGTGAGANVLTF. Full variable domain (remainder filled in from reference TRBV5-1 and TRBJ2-6): KAGVTQTPRYLIKTRGQQVTLSCSPISGHRSVSWYQQTPGQGLQFLFEYFSETQRNKGNFPGRFSGRQFSNSRSEMNVSTLELGDSALYLCASSAGTGAGANVLTFGAGSRLTVL.

CDR3 DNA sequence: TGTGCCATCAGTGGGACATCCGACTATGGCTACACCTTC. Its protein product is CAISGTSDYGYTF. The chain carries TRBV10-3 and TRBJ1-2, with D perhaps TRBD1 (5 bases). Germline loops: CDR1 ENHRY, CDR2 SYGVKD. V dropped 4 bases and J dropped 3 bases, with 9 bases sitting between them. This CDR3 comprises 13 residues.

This clone was seen a few times. In DNA, the CDR3 is TGTGCCAGCAGTTTATCGGGTCGAGCGGGAAATACCTACGAGCAGTACTTC. This encodes CASSLSGRAGNTYEQYF. This chain uses TRBV27 with TRBJ2-7; 7 nucleotides align to TRBD2. Germline V gene lookup returns CDR1 MNHEY and CDR2 SMNVEV (reference sequence). The CDR3 is 17 residues long. V trimming: 0 bases; J trimming: 2 bases; junction bases outside the gene matches: 10.

There are a few counts of this clone. A read error may explain this, as a much larger clone is one base away. The V gene is TRBV10-1, the J gene TRBJ1-1; D unclear. Germline V gene data show CDR1 as WNHNN and CDR2 as SYGVQD (reference sequence). CDR3 length: 10 residues. The ends were cut back, 6 bases at V and 4 bases at J, with 3 bases in the middle. This chain's CDR3 is CASRGTEAFF. The CDR3, as DNA: TGCGCCAGCAGGGGCACTGAAGCTTTCTTT.

On this clone: Other nucleotide sequences from this sample produce the same CDR3. The chain recombines TRBV7-9 with TRBJ2-3; D is unclear. Trimming removed 3 bases at V and 1 base at J, with 8 bases between. The V gene's germline CDR1 is SEHNR and CDR2 FQNEAQ (reference sequence). The CDR3 loop spans 14 amino acids. The CDR3 loop is CASSLEGRTDTQYF. The CDR3 bases are TGTGCCAGCAGCTTGGAAGGCCGCACAGATACGCAGTATTTT. The complete variable domain, with remaining parts taken from reference TRBV7-9 and TRBJ2-3, reads DTGVSQNPRHKITKRGQNVTFRCDPISEHNRLYWYRQTLGQGPEFLTYFQNEAQLEKSRLLSDRFSAERPKGSFSTLEIQRTEQGDSAMYLCASSLEGRTDTQYFGPGTRLTVL.

The V gene is TRBV10-1, the J gene TRBJ2-5, with D possibly TRBD1 on 7 matching bases. Germline CDR1 reads WNHNN; CDR2 reads SYGVQD (reference sequence). CDR3 length: 15 amino acids. Trimming removed 6 bases at V and 1 base at J, with 15 bases between. CDR3 sequence: CASSLGGGGQETQYF. The DNA of the CDR3 is TGCGCCAGCAGCCTCGGAGGGGGCGGCCAAGAGACCCAGTACTTC.

V and J are TRBV9 and TRBJ2-1, with 11 bases fitting TRBD2. With V trimmed by 3 bases and J by 6 bases, 14 bases remained unmatched. CDR1 and CDR2 from the germline V gene are SGDLS and YYNGEE. The CDR3 loop spans 18 amino acids. The CDR3 loop reads CASSAHGLAGGPSNEQFF. CDR3 bases: TGTGCCAGCAGCGCCCACGGATTAGCGGGGGGGCCTAGCAATGAGCAGTTCTTC.

The rearrangement links TRBV5-4 to TRBJ2-3, with D possibly matching TRBD2 (7 bases). The germline V and J ends were trimmed by 2 bases and 4 bases, with 17 bases remaining between them. Germline CDR1 is SGHNT and CDR2 is YYREEE (reference sequence). The CDR3 extends over 16 amino acids. The CDR3 DNA is TGTGCCAGCAGCTTTGCCGGAGGGGGGGCGCCAGATACGCAGTATTTT. It is translated as CASSFAGGGAPDTQYF.

The V gene is TRBV7-4, the J gene TRBJ1-4, with 10 bases matching TRBD1. With 6 bases clipped from V and 8 bases from J, the junction kept 9 bases outside the gene matches. Per germline, CDR1 SGHVT and CDR2 SQSDAQ. The CDR3 totals 15 residues. The CDR3 DNA is TGTGCCAGCAGGAATAGACAGGGGGCTTGGGAAAAACTGTTTTTT. The encoded protein is CASRNRQGAWEKLFF. Looking up the rest from reference TRBV7-4 and TRBJ1-4 gives the full variable domain: GAGVSQSPRYKVAKRGRDVALRCDSISGHVTLYWYRQTLGQGSEVLTYSQSDAQRDKSGRPSGRFSAERPERSVSTLKIQRTEQGDSAVYLCASRNRQGAWEKLFFGSGTQLSVL.

This clone has a handful of counts. This chain uses TRBV7-6 with TRBJ1-4, with D possibly being TRBD1 (5 bases). The CDR3 is 17 residues long. The V gene lost 5 bases and the J gene lost 8 bases, with 24 bases spanning the gap. Germline V CDR1 and CDR2: SGHVS, FNYEAQ. CDR3 amino acids: CASSESAGTSYGEKLFF. CDR3 bases: TGTGCCAGCAGCGAGAGCGCAGGGACTAGCTACGGGGAAAAACTGTTTTTT.

This chain links TRBV7-6 with TRBJ2-7; 8 bases are a match to TRBD2. The CDR3 is made up of 15 amino acids. The V gene end was trimmed by 2 bases and the J gene end by 2 bases; junction bases not matched to a gene: 5. Germline assignment: CDR1 SGHVS and CDR2 FNYEAQ. The CDR3 protein is CASSLSGGGTYEQYF. Here the CDR3 DNA reads TGTGCCAGCAGCTTATCGGGCGGGGGGACCTACGAGCAGTACTTC.

To note about this clone: Distinct nucleotide sequences in the sample also encode this CDR3. The J gene is TRBJ1-2, the V gene TRBV11-2, with TRBD1 as a possible D gene (5 bases). This CDR3 region has 13 residues. With 5 bases removed from V and 4 bases from J, the gap between germline ends came to 11 bases. Per germline, CDR1 SGHAT and CDR2 FQNNGV. The CDR3 sequence: CASSLGQGYGYTF. The CDR3 coding sequence is TGTGCCAGCAGCCTCGGACAAGGCTATGGCTACACCTTC. Full variable domain (rest looked up from reference TRBV11-2 and TRBJ1-2): EAGVAQSPRYKIIEKRQSVAFWCNPISGHATLYWYQQILGQGPKLLIQFQNNGVVDDSQLPKDRFSAERLKGVDSTLKIQPAKLEDSAVYLCASSLGQGYGYTFGSGTRLTVV.

This rearrangement joins TRBV27 to TRBJ1-6; perhaps TRBD1 as D (6 bases). The CDR3 is made up of 15 amino acids. V was shortened by 4 bases and J by 2 bases, with 9 bases between the two germline ends. The germline CDR1 and CDR2 sequences are MNHEY and SMNVEV (reference sequence). The CDR3 sequence: CASSSTGTYNSPLHF. DNA for the CDR3: TGTGCCAGCAGTTCCACAGGGACCTATAATTCACCCCTCCACTTT.

This chain uses TRBV5-1 with TRBJ2-3; D remains unclear. Germline values: CDR1 SGHRS, CDR2 YFSETQ. CDR3 length: 11 amino acids. The ends were cut back, 7 bases at V and 3 bases at J, with 6 bases in the middle. The DNA of the CDR3 is TGCGCCAGCGGCGAAACAGATACGCAGTATTTT. Translating gives CASGETDTQYF.

The chain uses TRBV5-6 and TRBJ2-1; D is uncertain. The length of the CDR3 is 14 residues. Trimming pared 4 bases from V and 0 bases from J, leaving 8 bases between. Germline lookup yields CDR1 SGHDT and CDR2 YYEEEE. For the CDR3, the DNA is TGTGCCAGCAGCCGACCAACCTCCTACAATGAGCAGTTCTTC. Translated, it gives CASSRPTSYNEQFF.